The subject of this entry is one T cell receptor beta chain. This sample was included in a study of T cells after posttransplantation cyclophosphamide. Germline V gene data show CDR1 as PRHDT and CDR2 as FYEKMQ (reference sequence). V was shortened by 4 bases and J by 2 bases, with 17 bases between the two germline ends. This CDR3 has 16 amino acids. The repertoire was sequenced with immunoSEQ multiplex PCR; TCRdb's copy has only in-frame clones and lacks some. The sample has 66,000 or so clones; over 85% are singletons. The sample consisted of PBMCs. The chain links TRBV13 to TRBJ1-1; D ambiguous. This sequence originates from a woman aged 25 to 39 in good health and a related stem cell transplant donor. CDR3 protein: CASSSSGEFGNTEAFF. DNA for the CDR3: TGTGCCAGCAGCTCCAGCGGGGAGTTTGGTAACACTGAAGCTTTCTTT. Together with reference TRBV13 and TRBJ1-1, the CDR3 gives the full variable domain: AAGVIQSPRHLIKEKRETATLKCYPIPRHDTVYWYQQGPGQDPQFLISFYEKMQSDKGSIPDRFSAQQFSDYHSELNMSSLELGDSALYFCASSSSGEFGNTEAFFGQGTRLTVV.